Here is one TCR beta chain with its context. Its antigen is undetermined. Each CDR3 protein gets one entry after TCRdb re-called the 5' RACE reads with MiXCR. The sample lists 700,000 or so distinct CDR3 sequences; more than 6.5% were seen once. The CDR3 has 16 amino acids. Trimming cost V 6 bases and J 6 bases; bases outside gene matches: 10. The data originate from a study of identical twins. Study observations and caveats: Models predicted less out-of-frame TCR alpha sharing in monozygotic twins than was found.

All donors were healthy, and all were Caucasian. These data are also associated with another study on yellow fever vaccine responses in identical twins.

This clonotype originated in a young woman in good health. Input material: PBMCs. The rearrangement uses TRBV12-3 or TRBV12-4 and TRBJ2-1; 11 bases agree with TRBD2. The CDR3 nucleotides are TGTGCCAGCAGCGCCATAGCGGGGGGGCCGGTCAATGAGCAGTTCTTC. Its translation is CASSAIAGGPVNEQFF.